Below are 21 T cell receptor beta chains sequenced from a single sample in a study of T cells in Graves' hyperthyroidism and ophthalmopathy. Amplification of TCR beta CDR3 regions was performed using RNA transcripts as template. Primed by the HTBI set, a first-round RT-PCR was run on the TCR CDR3. TCRdb ran MiXCR on the multiplex PCR reads and lists one entry per CDR3 protein. The sample holds around 600,000 distinct CDR3 sequences, roughly 15% seen once. Sequenced input: blood. These receptors were obtained from a woman aged 50 to 60 with Graves' ophthalmopathy.

A note on this clonotype: It may be a read error: a sequence one base away is much more abundant. This likely comes from a read error, as the CDR3 has no conserved phenylalanine or tryptophan at its end. The V gene is TRBV28, the J gene TRBJ2-1; D perhaps matches TRBD1 (5 bases). Trimming stripped 5 bases from V and 0 bases from J, with 8 bases between. The CDR3 runs 14 residues. Germline V gives CDR1 MDHEN, CDR2 SYDVKM. The CDR3 protein is CASSPTVSYNEQFL. The CDR3 DNA reads as TGTGCCAGCAGTCCGACAGTCTCCTACAATGAGCAGTTCCTC.

This clonotype was seen a few times. V gene TRBV10-3 combines with J gene TRBJ2-1; D may be TRBD1 (6 bases). This CDR3 has 12 residues. The V gene lost 7 bases and the J gene lost 3 bases, with 7 bases spanning the gap. Germline V gives CDR1 ENHRY, CDR2 SYGVKD. The CDR3 sequence: CAIMDSYNEQFF. CDR3 DNA sequence: TGTGCCATCATGGACAGCTACAATGAGCAGTTCTTC.

This clonotype was seen more than once but under ten times. V and J are TRBV4-1 and TRBJ2-1; 7 bases agree with TRBD2. This CDR3 spans 16 amino acids. V shed 1 base, J shed 13 bases, and the junction held 16 bases outside the gene matches. CDR1 and CDR2 (germline): MGHRA, YSYEKL. Here the CDR3 reads CASSQVWASGQLPQFF. Here the CDR3 DNA reads TGCGCCAGCAGCCAAGTATGGGCTAGCGGACAACTCCCCCAGTTCTTC.

The chain links TRBV27 to TRBJ1-3, with D possibly matching TRBD1 (5 bases). There are 14 residues in the CDR3. Between the trimmed V and J ends, which lost 0 bases and 4 bases, there was a span of 7 bases. Per germline, CDR1 MNHEY and CDR2 SMNVEV (reference sequence). The CDR3 DNA sequence: TGTGCCAGCAGTTTATCCAGGGTAGGAAACACCATATATTTT. This encodes CASSLSRVGNTIYF.

This clonotype was picked up many times. This chain's CDR3 is CATSGRTRAYNEQFF. For the CDR3, the DNA is TGTGCCACCTCGGGCCGGACTAGGGCCTACAATGAGCAGTTCTTC. This chain uses TRBV24-1 with TRBJ2-1, with 7 bases that match TRBD2. The V gene end was trimmed by 9 bases and the J gene end by 2 bases; junction bases not matched to a gene: 9. This CDR3 spans 15 amino acids. Germline values: CDR1 KGHDR, CDR2 SFDVKD.

There are a few counts of this clonotype. CDR3 nucleotides: TGTGCCAGCAGTCACGACAGGGCCCCCTACGAGCAGTACTTC. This translates into CASSHDRAPYEQYF. The chain employs TRBV25-1 and TRBJ2-7, with 7 bases lining up with TRBD1. V was pared by 5 bases and J by 2 bases, with 6 bases of the junction left unmatched. CDR1 is MGHDK, CDR2 SYGVNS, per germline. This CDR3 has 14 residues.

There are many counts of this clonotype. The CDR3 loop reads CASRGGDTIYNEQFF. The CDR3 nucleotides read TGTGCCAGCAGGGGGGGGGACACAATATACAATGAGCAGTTCTTC. J is TRBJ2-1 and V is TRBV27, with a possible D match to TRBD2 (7 bases). This CDR3 spans 15 amino acids. From germline, CDR1 is MNHEY and CDR2 SMNVEV (reference sequence). V lost 6 bases and J 4 bases, leaving 16 bases between the germline ends.

About this clonotype: Lacking the conserved final phenylalanine or tryptophan, this CDR3 likely reflects a read error. This chain uses TRBV6-1 with TRBJ1-6; 8 positions agree with TRBD1. The germline V gene encodes CDR1 MNHNS and CDR2 SASEGT. The length of the CDR3 is 15 residues. The V gene end was trimmed by 5 bases and the J gene end by 3 bases; junction bases not matched to a gene: 3. The CDR3 reads CASSLTGGYNSPLHS. The DNA for the CDR3 is TGTGCCAGCAGTCTTACAGGGGGCTATAATTCACCCCTCCACTCT.

This clonotype was detected a few times. The chain is built from TRBV11-3 and TRBJ2-4, with 8 bases aligning to TRBD2. V trimming: 1 base; J trimming: 4 bases; junction bases outside the gene matches: 6. The CDR3 covers 16 residues. Germline V gives CDR1 SGHNT, CDR2 YENEEA. The CDR3 DNA reads TGTGCCAGCAGCTTAGTTGGCGGGAGGTCAAAAAACATTCAGTACTTC. Protein product: CASSLVGGRSKNIQYF.

The chain uses TRBV20-1 and TRBJ1-5; TRBD1 matches 9 bases. The V segment lost 6 bases and the J segment 7 bases; nucleotides outside the gene matches: 7. Looked up from germline, CDR1 is DFQATT and CDR2 is SNEGSKA (reference sequence). The CDR3 contains 13 residues. For the CDR3, the DNA is TGCAGTGCAACCGGGACAGGGACCCAGCCCCAGCATTTT. It is translated as CSATGTGTQPQHF.

This clonotype has more than one count but fewer than ten. V gene TRBV4-1 combines with J gene TRBJ2-6, with 7 bases lining up with TRBD1. The junction had 7 bases not matched to a gene; V was cut back by 5 bases and J by 0 bases. The CDR3 spans 17 residues. Germline CDR1 and CDR2: MGHRA and YSYEKL. CDR3 region: CASSDGQVRSGANVLTF. As DNA, the CDR3 is TGCGCCAGCAGCGATGGACAGGTCCGCTCTGGGGCCAACGTCCTGACTTTC.

This clonotype was detected only a few times. This chain joins TRBV14 and TRBJ1-2, with D perhaps matching TRBD1 (6 bases). V lost 4 bases, J lost 7 bases, and 19 bases lay in between. CDR3 length equals 15 residues. Germline loops: CDR1 SGHDN, CDR2 FVKESK. The CDR3 here is CASSLSSLGQFGYTF. CDR3 DNA: TGTGCCAGCAGCCTTTCCTCCCTCGGACAGTTTGGCTACACCTTC. Together with reference TRBV14 and TRBJ1-2, the CDR3 gives the full variable domain: EAGVTQFPSHSVIEKGQTVTLRCDPISGHDNLYWYRRVMGKEIKFLLHFVKESKQDESGMPNNRFLAERTGGTYSTLKVQPAELEDSGVYFCASSLSSLGQFGYTFGSGTRLTVV.

V is TRBV24-1 and J is TRBJ2-2; 8 nucleotides agree with TRBD2. The V segment lost 5 bases and the J segment 2 bases; nucleotides outside the gene matches: 3. The CDR3 is 15 amino acids. The germline V gene encodes CDR1 KGHDR and CDR2 SFDVKD. CDR3 residues: CATSVAGGNTGELFF. In DNA, the CDR3 is TGTGCCACCAGTGTTGCGGGAGGAAACACCGGGGAGCTGTTTTTT.

V usage is TRBV9 and J usage is TRBJ2-7; 9 nucleotides line up with TRBD2. J lost 4 bases, V lost 0 bases, and 5 bases had no gene match. Germline V gives CDR1 SGDLS, CDR2 YYNGEE. The CDR3 is 15 residues long. The CDR3 DNA reads TGTGCCAGCAGCGTAGGTAGCGGGAGTTTTTACGAGCAGTACTTC. Protein sequence: CASSVGSGSFYEQYF.

This clonotype was counted at least ten times. The chain joins TRBV6-5 to TRBJ1-2; 7 bases align to TRBD1. This CDR3 has 14 amino acids. The V and J ends lost 0 bases and 6 bases, in that order; junction bases with no gene match: 4. CDR1 is MNHEY, CDR2 SVGAGI, per germline. DNA of the CDR3: TGTGCCAGCAGTTACTCGACAGGGTCGGATGGCTACACCTTC. As protein: CASSYSTGSDGYTF.

This clonotype was counted many times. The chain has TRBV6-5 and TRBJ2-1; TRBD2 matches at 9 bases. V trimming: 0 bases; J trimming: 4 bases; junction bases outside the gene matches: 4. CDR1 and CDR2 from the germline V gene are MNHEY and SVGAGI. The CDR3 runs 16 residues. Here the CDR3 reads CASSYSLAGRYNEQFF. CDR3 nucleotides: TGTGCCAGCAGTTACTCCCTAGCGGGAAGGTACAATGAGCAGTTCTTC.

This clonotype was found many times. The J gene is TRBJ2-1, the V gene TRBV18, with TRBD2 matching 8 bases. V lost 8 bases and J lost 1; bases outside the gene matches: 7. CDR3 length: 15 amino acids. Per germline, CDR1 KGHSH and CDR2 LQKENI. The CDR3 spells CASNSGTRSYNEQFF. In DNA form, the CDR3 reads TGTGCCAGCAATTCAGGGACTAGATCCTACAATGAGCAGTTCTTC.

This clonotype was recorded a few times. The chain is built from TRBV9 and TRBJ1-4, with 7 nucleotides matching TRBD1. V lost 4 bases, J lost 6 bases, and 6 bases stayed unmatched. The CDR3 has 14 residues. CDR1 SGDLS and CDR2 YYNGEE come from the germline V gene. In nucleotides, the CDR3 is TGTGCCAGCAGCCCCGGGACAGCGGATGAAAAACTGTTTTTT. Its translation is CASSPGTADEKLFF.

This clonotype was counted many times. This sequence joins TRBV28 and TRBJ2-7; 9 nucleotides match TRBD1. Looked up from germline, CDR1 is MDHEN and CDR2 is SYDVKM. Trimming at V came to 6 bases and at J to 3 bases, leaving 9 bases not matched to a gene. The CDR3 totals 15 residues. The CDR3 nucleotides are TGTGCCAGCAGGTCCGGGACAGGGTGGTTCTACGAGCAGTACTTC. It codes for CASRSGTGWFYEQYF.

On this clonotype itself: A read error may produce the germline difference seen at one junction end. The chain combines TRBV12-3 or TRBV12-4 with TRBJ2-5; 12 bases map to TRBD2. The CDR3 has 15 amino acids. This CDR3 is CASSPTSGSQETQYF. Written as DNA, the CDR3 is TGTGCCAGCAGTCCGACTAGCGGGAGTCAAGAGACTCAGTACTTC.

The V and J genes are TRBV9 and TRBJ2-3; D ambiguous. The CDR3 extends over 14 amino acids. Germline V CDR1 and CDR2: SGDLS, YYNGEE. V was pared by 4 bases and J by 5 bases, with 14 bases between. CDR3 DNA: TGTGCCAGCAGCCCTCGGACCCGTAAAGATACGCAGTATTTT. Protein sequence: CASSPRTRKDTQYF.